These 16 T cell receptor beta chains were all obtained from the same sample, sequenced in a study of blood T cell repertoires in COVID-19. The table came from immunoSEQ multiplex PCR; TCRdb's copy has only in-frame clones and leaves some out. The data show around 230,000 clones, with approximately 88% seen just once and 2.5% held by the top ten. The sequenced material came from PBMCs or T cells enriched from blood (not recorded which). The receptors originated from a woman between 35 and 50 years old with acute COVID-19.

This clone was detected only a few times. The J gene is TRBJ2-3, the V gene TRBV30; TRBD2 might be the D (6 bases). V was shortened by 2 bases and J by 1 base, with 13 bases between the two germline ends. CDR1 GTSNPN and CDR2 SVGIG come from the germline V gene (reference sequence). This CDR3 is built from 15 residues. CDR3 sequence reads: CAWSLGERGTDTQYF. The CDR3 DNA follows: TGTGCCTGGAGTTTGGGGGAGCGGGGCACAGATACGCAGTATTTT.

This rearrangement joins TRBV5-4 to TRBJ1-5; TRBD1 might be the D (5 bases). This CDR3 comprises 16 residues. CDR1 and CDR2 (germline): SGHNT, YYREEE (reference sequence). V was pared by 0 bases and J by 3 bases, with 13 bases between. CDR3 nucleotide sequence: TGTGCCAGCAGCTTGGCCCCCGGGGGATTCAATCAGCCCCAGCATTTT. As protein: CASSLAPGGFNQPQHF. Combining the CDR3 with reference TRBV5-4 and TRBJ1-5 gives the whole variable domain ETGVTQSPTHLIKTRGQQVTLRCSSQSGHNTVSWYQQALGQGPQFIFQYYREEENGRGNFPPRFSGLQFPNYSSELNVNALELDDSALYLCASSLAPGGFNQPQHFGDGTRLSIL.

The chain recombines TRBV25-1 with TRBJ2-5, with D perhaps matching TRBD1 (5 bases). CDR3 length: 15 amino acids. Looked up from germline, CDR1 is MGHDK and CDR2 is SYGVNS. V lost 0 bases, J lost 1 base, and 9 bases lay in between. The CDR3 sequence is CASSEYPGRQETQYF. The DNA of the CDR3 is TGTGCCAGCAGTGAATATCCAGGGCGCCAAGAGACCCAGTACTTC.

A single count supports this clone. The CDR3, as DNA: TGTGCCAGCAGTTTGGGTGTGGGGACAGGGATGGAAGGTGGCTACACCTTC. It is translated as CASSLGVGTGMEGGYTF. This chain links TRBV27 with TRBJ1-2, with 9 bases matching TRBD1. This CDR3 has 17 amino acids. The V gene's germline CDR1 is MNHEY and CDR2 SMNVEV (reference sequence). With V trimmed by 3 bases and J by 7 bases, 15 bases remained unmatched.

This chain uses TRBV19 with TRBJ2-5; no firm D call. V lost 4 bases and J lost 1, with 7 bases in between. Germline CDR1 LNHDA, CDR2 SQIVND (reference sequence). The CDR3 has 13 residues. CDR3 amino acids: CASSRGFQETQYF. The CDR3 bases are TGTGCCAGTAGTAGAGGCTTCCAAGAGACCCAGTACTTC.

The rearrangement joins TRBV4-3 to TRBJ2-1, with a possible D match to TRBD2 (7 bases). Per the germline V gene, CDR1 is LGHNA and CDR2 is YSLEER. The CDR3 contains 15 residues. With 1 base removed from V and 5 bases from J, the gap between germline ends came to 12 bases. In DNA, the CDR3 is TGCGCCAGCAGCCAAGTGTGGGGGGGCGACAATGAGCAGTTCTTC. It specifies CASSQVWGGDNEQFF.

The chain carries TRBV30 and TRBJ2-3; 9 bases align to TRBD1. The V gene end was trimmed by 1 base and the J gene end by 4 bases; junction bases not matched to a gene: 6. Per the germline V gene, CDR1 is GTSNPN and CDR2 is SVGIG (reference sequence). The CDR3 is 15 residues long. CDR3 amino acids: CAWSARDRDPDTQYF. The CDR3 DNA sequence: TGTGCCTGGAGTGCACGGGACAGGGACCCAGATACGCAGTATTTT.

This clone appeared once. V is TRBV5-1 and J is TRBJ1-1, with 7 bases identical to TRBD1. Germline V gene lookup returns CDR1 SGHRS and CDR2 YFSETQ. There are 15 residues in the CDR3. V lost 2 bases and J lost 3; bases outside the gene matches: 7. The CDR3 loop is CASSLVTGQYTEAFF. CDR3 in DNA: TGCGCCAGCAGCTTAGTGACAGGGCAGTACACTGAAGCTTTCTTT.

The genes are TRBV6-5 and TRBJ2-1; tentative D call: TRBD2 (5 bases). V shed 6 bases and J shed 6 bases, with 12 bases lying between them. Germline lookup yields CDR1 MNHEY and CDR2 SVGAGI. The CDR3 loop spans 13 amino acids. CDR3 nucleotides: TGTGCCAGCAGCCGGAGGACCGTCAATGAGCAGTTCTTC. Its protein is CASSRRTVNEQFF.

This chain links TRBV7-2 with TRBJ2-1; 10 nucleotides match TRBD2. The V gene end was trimmed by 4 bases and the J gene end by 2 bases; junction bases not matched to a gene: 5. The germline gives CDR1 SGHTA, CDR2 FQGNSA. The CDR3 is made up of 16 amino acids. CDR3 in amino acids: CASSSGLAVTYNEQFF. CDR3 sequence (DNA): TGTGCCAGCAGCTCAGGACTAGCGGTGACCTACAATGAGCAGTTCTTC. Complete variable domain (other parts from reference TRBV7-2 and TRBJ2-1): GAGVSQSPSNKVTEKGKDVELRCDPISGHTALYWYRQSLGQGLEFLIYFQGNSAPDKSGLPSDRFSAERTGGSVSTLTIQRTQQEDSAVYLCASSSGLAVTYNEQFFGPGTRLTVL.

The rearrangement uses TRBV7-9 and TRBJ1-2; 11 nucleotides agree with TRBD1. V was pared by 5 bases and J by 6 bases, with 2 bases of the junction left unmatched. The CDR3 loop spans 13 amino acids. Germline values: CDR1 SEHNR, CDR2 FQNEAQ (reference sequence). The CDR3 nucleotides are TGTGCCAGCAGCCGGACAGGGGGCCATGGCTACACCTTC. Its protein is CASSRTGGHGYTF.

The chain carries TRBV5-5 and TRBJ2-1, with 7 bases fitting TRBD2. This CDR3 is built from 14 residues. J was trimmed by 4 bases and V by 3 bases; bases with no gene match: 4. Germline V gives CDR1 SGHKS, CDR2 YYEKEE (reference sequence). The CDR3 coding sequence is TGTGCCAGCAGCTCCCGCGGGGGATACAATGAGCAGTTCTTC. It encodes CASSSRGGYNEQFF.

This clone was observed a few times. V and J are TRBV7-9 and TRBJ1-3; D is possibly TRBD1 (5 bases). The CDR3 spans 17 residues. The V end lost 0 bases, the J end lost 0 bases, and 12 bases lay between the germline ends. Germline CDR1 is SEHNR and CDR2 is FQNEAQ (reference sequence). CDR3 amino acids: CASSLAGAKRSGNTIYF. For the CDR3, the DNA is TGTGCCAGCAGCTTAGCAGGGGCGAAACGCTCTGGAAACACCATATATTTT.

This chain links TRBV3-1 (or the pseudogene TRBV3-2) with TRBJ1-2, with D possibly matching TRBD1 (5 bases). Deletions cut 1 base from V and 4 bases from J, with 10 bases between. Looked up from germline, CDR1 is LGHDT and CDR2 is YNNKEL (reference sequence). There are 14 residues in the CDR3. The CDR3 DNA reads as TGTGCCAGCAGCCAAGTACAGGCCAGCTATGGCTACACCTTC. Translated, it gives CASSQVQASYGYTF.

The rearrangement links TRBV19 to TRBJ1-2; D uncertain. The germline V gene encodes CDR1 LNHDA and CDR2 SQIVND (reference sequence). This CDR3 comprises 13 residues. The V gene lost 3 bases and the J gene lost 4 bases, with 9 bases spanning the gap. The CDR3 coding sequence is TGTGCCAGTAGTATGACCGGGAGCTATGGCTACACCTTC. As protein: CASSMTGSYGYTF.

V and J are TRBV15 and TRBJ1-2, with D possibly being TRBD1 (6 bases). The CDR3 is 14 residues long. CDR1 and CDR2 from the germline V gene are LNHNV and YYDKDF (reference sequence). The germline V and J ends were trimmed by 1 base and 8 bases, with 14 bases remaining between them. The DNA of the CDR3 is TGTGCCACCAGCAGAGTCCGGGGGGCTGGGGGCTACACCTTC. Translation gives CATSRVRGAGGYTF.